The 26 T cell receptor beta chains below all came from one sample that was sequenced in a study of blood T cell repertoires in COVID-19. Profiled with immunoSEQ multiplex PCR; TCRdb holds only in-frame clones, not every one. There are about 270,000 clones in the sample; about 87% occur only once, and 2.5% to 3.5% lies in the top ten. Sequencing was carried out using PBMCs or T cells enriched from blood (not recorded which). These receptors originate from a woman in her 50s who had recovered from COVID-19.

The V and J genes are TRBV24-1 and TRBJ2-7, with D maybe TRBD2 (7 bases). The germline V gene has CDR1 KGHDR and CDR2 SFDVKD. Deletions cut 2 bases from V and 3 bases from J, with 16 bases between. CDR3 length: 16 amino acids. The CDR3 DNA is TGTGCCACCAGTGATTCGGGGGGTCAGGGGTTCTACGAGCAGTACTTC. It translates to CATSDSGGQGFYEQYF.

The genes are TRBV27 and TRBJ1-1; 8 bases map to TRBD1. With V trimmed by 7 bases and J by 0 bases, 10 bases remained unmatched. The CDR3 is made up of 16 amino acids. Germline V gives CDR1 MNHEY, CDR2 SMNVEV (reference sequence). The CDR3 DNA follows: TGTGCCAGCAATACCCGGCGACAGGGGATGAACACTGAAGCTTTCTTT. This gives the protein CASNTRRQGMNTEAFF.

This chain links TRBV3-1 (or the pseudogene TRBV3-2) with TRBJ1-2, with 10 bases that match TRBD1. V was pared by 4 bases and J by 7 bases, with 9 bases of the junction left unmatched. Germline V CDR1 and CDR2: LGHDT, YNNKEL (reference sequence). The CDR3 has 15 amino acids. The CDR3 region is CASSPWDRGGIGYTF. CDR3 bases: TGTGCCAGCAGCCCCTGGGACAGGGGAGGTATTGGCTACACCTTC.

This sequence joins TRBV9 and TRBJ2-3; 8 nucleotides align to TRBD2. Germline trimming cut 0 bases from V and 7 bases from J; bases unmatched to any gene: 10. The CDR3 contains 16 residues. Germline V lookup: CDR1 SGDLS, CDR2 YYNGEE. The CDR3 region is CASSVAAAGGLYTQYF. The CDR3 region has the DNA TGTGCCAGCAGCGTAGCCGCTGCGGGAGGATTGTATACGCAGTATTTT.

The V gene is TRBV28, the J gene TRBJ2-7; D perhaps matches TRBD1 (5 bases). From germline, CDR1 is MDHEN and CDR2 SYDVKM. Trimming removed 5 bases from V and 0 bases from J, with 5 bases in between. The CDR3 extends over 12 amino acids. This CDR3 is CASSGHSYEQYF. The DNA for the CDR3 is TGTGCCAGCAGTGGACACTCCTACGAGCAGTACTTC.

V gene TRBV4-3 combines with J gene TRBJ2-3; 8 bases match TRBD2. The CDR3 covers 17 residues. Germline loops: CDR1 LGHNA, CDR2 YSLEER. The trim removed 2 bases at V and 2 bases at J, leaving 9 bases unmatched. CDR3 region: CASSQRPGLENTDTQYF. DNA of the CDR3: TGCGCCAGCAGCCAACGACCGGGACTAGAAAACACAGATACGCAGTATTTT.

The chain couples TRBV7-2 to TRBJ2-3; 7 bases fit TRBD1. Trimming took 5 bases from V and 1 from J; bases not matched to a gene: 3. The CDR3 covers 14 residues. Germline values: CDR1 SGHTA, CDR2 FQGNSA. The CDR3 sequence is CASSPDRGTDTQYF. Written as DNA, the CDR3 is TGTGCCAGCAGCCCTGACAGGGGCACAGATACGCAGTATTTT.

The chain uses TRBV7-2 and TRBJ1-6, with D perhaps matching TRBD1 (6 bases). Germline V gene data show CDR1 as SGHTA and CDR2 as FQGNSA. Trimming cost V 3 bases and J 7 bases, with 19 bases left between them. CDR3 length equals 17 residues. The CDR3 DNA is TGTGCCAGCAGCTTCGGGGGGACGGGGGGCCGGAATTCACCCCTCCACTTT. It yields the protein CASSFGGTGGRNSPLHF.

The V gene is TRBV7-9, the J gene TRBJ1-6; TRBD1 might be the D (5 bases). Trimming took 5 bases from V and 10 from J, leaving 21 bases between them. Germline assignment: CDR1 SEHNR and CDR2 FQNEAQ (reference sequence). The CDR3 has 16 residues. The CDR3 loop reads CASSPEDMAVRSPLHF. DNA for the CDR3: TGTGCCAGCAGCCCCGAGGACATGGCGGTGAGGTCACCCCTCCACTTT.

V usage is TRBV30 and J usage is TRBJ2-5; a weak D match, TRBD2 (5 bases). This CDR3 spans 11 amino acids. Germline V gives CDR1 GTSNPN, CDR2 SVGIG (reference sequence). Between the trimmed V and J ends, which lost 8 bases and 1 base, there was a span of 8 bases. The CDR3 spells CAGTSQETQYF. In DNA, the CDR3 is TGTGCCGGCACTAGCCAAGAGACCCAGTACTTC. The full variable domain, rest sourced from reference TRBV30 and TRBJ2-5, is SQTIHQWPATLVQPVGSPLSLECTVEGTSNPNLYWYRQAAGRGLQLLFYSVGIGQISSEVPQNLSASRPQDRQFILSSKKLLLSDSGFYLCAGTSQETQYFGPGTRLLVL.

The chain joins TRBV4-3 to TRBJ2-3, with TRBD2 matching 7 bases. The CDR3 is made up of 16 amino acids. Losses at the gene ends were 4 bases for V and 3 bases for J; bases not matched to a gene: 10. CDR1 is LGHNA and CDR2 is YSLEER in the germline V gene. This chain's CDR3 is CASSRRLARSTDTQYF. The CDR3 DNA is TGCGCCAGCAGCCGAAGACTAGCTAGGAGTACAGATACGCAGTATTTT.

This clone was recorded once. DNA for the CDR3: TGCGCCAGCAGCTTGACACCGGGAGCTGGCACAGATACGCAGTATTTT. This translates into CASSLTPGAGTDTQYF. This sequence joins TRBV5-1 and TRBJ2-3; TRBD2 might be the D (6 bases). Germline CDR1 reads SGHRS; CDR2 reads YFSETQ. Between the trimmed V and J ends, which lost 1 base and 1 base, there was a span of 13 bases. The CDR3 is 16 amino acids.

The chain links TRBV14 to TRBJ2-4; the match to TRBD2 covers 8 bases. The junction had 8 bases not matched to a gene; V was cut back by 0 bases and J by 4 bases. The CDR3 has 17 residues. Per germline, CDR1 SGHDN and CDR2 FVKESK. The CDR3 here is CASSQDLGAGEKNIQYF. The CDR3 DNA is TGTGCCAGCAGCCAAGATTTAGGAGCGGGAGAAAAAAACATTCAGTACTTC.

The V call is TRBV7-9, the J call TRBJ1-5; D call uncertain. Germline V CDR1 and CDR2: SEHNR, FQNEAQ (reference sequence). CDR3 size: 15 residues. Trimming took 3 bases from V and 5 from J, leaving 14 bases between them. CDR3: CASSFWGGSDQPQHF. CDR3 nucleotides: TGTGCCAGCAGCTTCTGGGGAGGTTCTGATCAGCCCCAGCATTTT.

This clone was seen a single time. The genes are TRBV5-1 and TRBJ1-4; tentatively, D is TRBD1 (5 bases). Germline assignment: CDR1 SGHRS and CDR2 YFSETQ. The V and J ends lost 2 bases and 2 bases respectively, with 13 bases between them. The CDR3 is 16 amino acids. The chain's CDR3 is CASSFQGGNTNEKLFF. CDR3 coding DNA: TGCGCCAGCAGCTTCCAGGGAGGTAACACTAATGAAAAACTGTTTTTT.

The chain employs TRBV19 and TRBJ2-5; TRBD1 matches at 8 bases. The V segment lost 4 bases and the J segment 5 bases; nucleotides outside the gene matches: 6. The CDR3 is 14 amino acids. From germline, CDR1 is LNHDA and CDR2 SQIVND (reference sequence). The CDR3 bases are TGTGCCAGTAGTACCCAGGGGGCCGGGGAGACCCAGTACTTC. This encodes CASSTQGAGETQYF.

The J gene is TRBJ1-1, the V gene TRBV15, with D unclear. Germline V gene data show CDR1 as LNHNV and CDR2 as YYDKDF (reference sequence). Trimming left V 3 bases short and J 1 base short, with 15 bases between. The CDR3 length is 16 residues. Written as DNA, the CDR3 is TGTGCCACCAGCAGCAACCTTGGGCGGGGGAACACTGAAGCTTTCTTT. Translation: CATSSNLGRGNTEAFF.

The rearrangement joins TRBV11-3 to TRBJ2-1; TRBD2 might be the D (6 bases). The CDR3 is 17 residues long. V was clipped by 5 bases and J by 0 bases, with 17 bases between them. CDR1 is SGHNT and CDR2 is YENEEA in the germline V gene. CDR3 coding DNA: TGTGCCAGCAGCCGAGGTGGCGGGATAAGCTCCTACAATGAGCAGTTCTTC. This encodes CASSRGGGISSYNEQFF.

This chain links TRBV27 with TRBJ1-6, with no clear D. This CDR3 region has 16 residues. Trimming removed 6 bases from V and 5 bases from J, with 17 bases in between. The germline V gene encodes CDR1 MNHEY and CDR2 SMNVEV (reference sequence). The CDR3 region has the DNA TGTGCCAGCAGGACCCTCCTCGGAGGGCATAATTCACCCCTCCACTTT. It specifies CASRTLLGGHNSPLHF.

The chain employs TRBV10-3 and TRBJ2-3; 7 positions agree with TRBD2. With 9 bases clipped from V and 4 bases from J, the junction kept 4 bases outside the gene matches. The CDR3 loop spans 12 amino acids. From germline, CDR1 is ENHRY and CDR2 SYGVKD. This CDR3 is CAISSGPDTQYF. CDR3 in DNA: TGTGCCATTTCTAGCGGCCCAGATACGCAGTATTTT.

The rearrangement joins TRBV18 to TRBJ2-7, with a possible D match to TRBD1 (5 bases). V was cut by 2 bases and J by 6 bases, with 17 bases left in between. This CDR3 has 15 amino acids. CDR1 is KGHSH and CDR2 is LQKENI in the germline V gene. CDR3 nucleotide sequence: TGTGCCAGCTCACCAGGCAGGGCGGCGGCGATCGAGCAGTACTTC. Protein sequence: CASSPGRAAAIEQYF.

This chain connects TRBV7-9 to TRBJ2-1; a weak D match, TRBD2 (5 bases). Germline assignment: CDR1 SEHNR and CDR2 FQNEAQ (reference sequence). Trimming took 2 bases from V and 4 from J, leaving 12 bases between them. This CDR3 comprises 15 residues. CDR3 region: CASSLQGGGYNEQFF. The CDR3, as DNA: TGTGCCAGCAGCTTACAAGGCGGAGGATACAATGAGCAGTTCTTC.

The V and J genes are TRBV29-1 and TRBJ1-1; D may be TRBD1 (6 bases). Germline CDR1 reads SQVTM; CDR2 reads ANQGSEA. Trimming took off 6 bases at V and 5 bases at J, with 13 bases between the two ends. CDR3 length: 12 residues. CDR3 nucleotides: TGCAGCGTGCTAGGACAGAGGACTGAAGCTTTCTTT. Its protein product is CSVLGQRTEAFF.

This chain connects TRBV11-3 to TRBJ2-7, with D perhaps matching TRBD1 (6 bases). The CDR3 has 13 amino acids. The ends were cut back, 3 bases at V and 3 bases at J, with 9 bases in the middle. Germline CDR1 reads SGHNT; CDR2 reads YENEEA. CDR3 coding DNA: TGTGCCAGCAGCTTCTCACAGGGCTACGAGCAGTACTTC. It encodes CASSFSQGYEQYF.

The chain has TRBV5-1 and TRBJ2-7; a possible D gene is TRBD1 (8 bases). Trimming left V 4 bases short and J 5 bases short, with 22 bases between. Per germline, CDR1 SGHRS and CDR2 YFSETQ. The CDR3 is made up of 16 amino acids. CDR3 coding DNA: TGCGCCAGCAGCCCGGACAGGGAGGGTTATAGCCACGAGCAGTACTTC. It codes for CASSPDREGYSHEQYF.

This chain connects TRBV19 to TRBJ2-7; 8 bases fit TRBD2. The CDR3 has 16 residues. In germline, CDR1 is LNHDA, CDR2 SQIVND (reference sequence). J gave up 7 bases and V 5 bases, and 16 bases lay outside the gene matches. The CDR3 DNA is TGTGCCAGTAGTTCCTCCGTAGCGGGGCTACCTCGGGAGCAGTACTTC. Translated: CASSSSVAGLPREQYF.